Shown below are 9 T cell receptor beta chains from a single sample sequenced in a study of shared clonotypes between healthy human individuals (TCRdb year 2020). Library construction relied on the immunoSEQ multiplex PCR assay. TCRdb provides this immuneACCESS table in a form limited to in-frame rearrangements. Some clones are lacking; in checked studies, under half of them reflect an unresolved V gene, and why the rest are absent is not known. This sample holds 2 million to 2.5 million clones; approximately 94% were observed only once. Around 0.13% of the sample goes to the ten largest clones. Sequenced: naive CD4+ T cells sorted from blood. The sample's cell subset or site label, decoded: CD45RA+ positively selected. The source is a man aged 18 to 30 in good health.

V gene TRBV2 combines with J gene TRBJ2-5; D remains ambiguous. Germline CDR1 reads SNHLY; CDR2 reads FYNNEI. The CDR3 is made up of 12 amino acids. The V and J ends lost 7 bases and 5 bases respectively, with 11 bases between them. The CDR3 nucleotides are TGTGCCAGCAAAGGGCTCTCGGAGACCCAGTACTTC. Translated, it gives CASKGLSETQYF.

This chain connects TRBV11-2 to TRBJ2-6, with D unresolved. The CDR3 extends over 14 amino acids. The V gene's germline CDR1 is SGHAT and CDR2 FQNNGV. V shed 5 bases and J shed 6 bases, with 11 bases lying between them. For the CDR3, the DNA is TGTGCCAGCAGCGCCCAGCATGTGGCCAACGTCCTGACTTTC. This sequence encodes CASSAQHVANVLTF.

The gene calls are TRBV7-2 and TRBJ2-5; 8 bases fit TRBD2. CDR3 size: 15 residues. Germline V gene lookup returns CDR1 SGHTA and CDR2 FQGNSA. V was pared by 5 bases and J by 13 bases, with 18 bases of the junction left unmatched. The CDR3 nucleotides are TGTGCCAGCAGCGCCCCGGGGATATTGGGACTAGGGACGTACTTC. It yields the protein CASSAPGILGLGTYF. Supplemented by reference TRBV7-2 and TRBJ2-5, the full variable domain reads GAGVSQSPSNKVTEKGKDVELRCDPISGHTALYWYRQSLGQGLEFLIYFQGNSAPDKSGLPSDRFSAERTGGSVSTLTIQRTQQEDSAVYLCASSAPGILGLGTYFGPGTRLLVL.

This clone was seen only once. The CDR3 spells CASSMVLIRDRGTEAFF. The DNA of the CDR3 is TGTGCCAGTAGTATGGTCCTCATCCGGGACAGGGGAACTGAAGCTTTCTTT. J is TRBJ1-1 and V is TRBV19; 10 nucleotides line up with TRBD1. Trimming cost V 3 bases and J 5 bases; bases outside gene matches: 12. The CDR3 is 17 amino acids. Germline CDR1 LNHDA, CDR2 SQIVND (reference sequence).

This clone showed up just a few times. In DNA, the CDR3 is TGTGCCACCAGCAGGTACCAAGAGACCCAGTACTTC. Its protein product is CATSRYQETQYF. The chain uses TRBV15 and TRBJ2-5; D is uncertain. V lost 3 bases to trimming and J lost 0 bases, with 2 bases between them. This CDR3 contains 12 residues. Germline V lookup: CDR1 LNHNV, CDR2 YYDKDF (reference sequence).

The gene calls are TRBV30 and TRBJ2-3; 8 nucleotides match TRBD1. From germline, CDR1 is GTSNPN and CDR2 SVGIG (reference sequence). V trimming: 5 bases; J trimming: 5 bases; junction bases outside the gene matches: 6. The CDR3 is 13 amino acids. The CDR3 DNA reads TGTGCCTGGGGGCCAGGGGGCGTAGATACGCAGTATTTT. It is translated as CAWGPGGVDTQYF.

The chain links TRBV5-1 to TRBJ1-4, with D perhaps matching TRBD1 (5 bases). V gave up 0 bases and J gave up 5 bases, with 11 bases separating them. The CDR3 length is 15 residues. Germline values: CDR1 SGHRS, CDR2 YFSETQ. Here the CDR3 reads CASSLAGAWNEKLFF. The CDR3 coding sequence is TGCGCCAGCAGCTTGGCCGGGGCTTGGAATGAAAAACTGTTTTTT.

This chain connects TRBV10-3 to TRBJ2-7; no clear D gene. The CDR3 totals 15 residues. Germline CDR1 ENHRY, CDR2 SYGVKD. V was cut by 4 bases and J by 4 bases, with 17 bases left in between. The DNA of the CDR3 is TGTGCCATCAGTGGACAAGCGCTCCCGGATTACGAGCAGTACTTC. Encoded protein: CAISGQALPDYEQYF.

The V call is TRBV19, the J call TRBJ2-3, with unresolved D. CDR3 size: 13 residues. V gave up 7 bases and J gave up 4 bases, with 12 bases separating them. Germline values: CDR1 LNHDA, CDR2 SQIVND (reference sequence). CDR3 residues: CASMGRSADTQYF. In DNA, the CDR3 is TGTGCCAGTATGGGCAGGTCGGCAGATACGCAGTATTTT.